These 28 T cell receptor beta chains originate from one sample sequenced in a study of blood T cell repertoires in COVID-19. Sequencing used immunoSEQ multiplex PCR; TCRdb keeps in-frame clones, though not all of them. The top ten hold 3% to 5% of the sample, which has about 140,000 clones, about 80% seen once. Sequencing was done on a sample of peripheral blood. The source of these receptors is a woman aged 60-70 years with acute or convalescent COVID-19.

The V gene is TRBV29-1, the J gene TRBJ2-7; the match to TRBD2 covers 12 bases. CDR3 length: 14 residues. CDR1 and CDR2 from the germline V gene are SQVTM and ANQGSEA. V lost 4 bases and J lost 5; bases outside the gene matches: 6. The CDR3 nucleotides read TGCAGCGTTGTTAAGACTAGCGGGAGTGACGAGCAGTACTTC. Protein sequence: CSVVKTSGSDEQYF.

V usage is TRBV28 and J usage is TRBJ2-2, with TRBD2 matching 9 bases. The CDR3 runs to 15 residues. CDR1 and CDR2 (germline): MDHEN, SYDVKM. V trimming: 7 bases; J trimming: 7 bases; junction bases outside the gene matches: 10. The CDR3 DNA reads as TGTGCCAGCATTCTGGCTAGCGGGAAAAGCGGGGAGCTGTTTTTT. Encoded protein: CASILASGKSGELFF.

The chain couples TRBV15 to TRBJ1-5; a weak D match, TRBD1 (5 bases). From germline, CDR1 is LNHNV and CDR2 YYDKDF (reference sequence). Deletions cut 0 bases from V and 0 bases from J, with 9 bases between. The CDR3 length is 16 residues. CDR3 nucleotides: TGTGCCACCAGCAGAGAAGGGAGGGGTAGCAATCAGCCCCAGCATTTT. This codes for CATSREGRGSNQPQHF.

The chain recombines TRBV5-1 with TRBJ2-1, with 8 bases fitting TRBD1. CDR1 is SGHRS and CDR2 is YFSETQ in the germline V gene. After removal of 2 bases from V and 5 bases from J, the junction contained 6 bases not matched to a gene. CDR3 length: 15 residues. The CDR3 is CASSFRQGAHNEQFF. The CDR3 DNA reads as TGCGCCAGCAGCTTTCGCCAGGGGGCCCACAATGAGCAGTTCTTC. The full variable domain, completed using reference TRBV5-1 and TRBJ2-1, is KAGVTQTPRYLIKTRGQQVTLSCSPISGHRSVSWYQQTPGQGLQFLFEYFSETQRNKGNFPGRFSGRQFSNSRSEMNVSTLELGDSALYLCASSFRQGAHNEQFFGPGTRLTVL.

CDR3 loop: CASSFPPGRGTTEAFF. The DNA for the CDR3 is TGTGCCAGCAGCTTCCCCCCGGGTAGGGGGACCACTGAAGCTTTCTTT. J is TRBJ1-1 and V is TRBV5-8, with D maybe TRBD1 (6 bases). Germline-derived CDR1 and CDR2 are SGHTS and YDEGEE. V was trimmed by 2 bases and J by 4 bases, leaving 18 bases between them. The CDR3 is 16 amino acids.

The CDR3 sequence: CASSQPSAGGPLHF. In nucleotides, the CDR3 is TGTGCCAGCAGCCAACCCTCCGCCGGGGGGCCCCTCCACTTT. The chain has TRBV3-1 (or the pseudogene TRBV3-2) and TRBJ1-6; possibly TRBD1 for D (5 bases). CDR1 and CDR2 from the germline V gene are LGHDT and YNNKEL (reference sequence). The CDR3 runs to 14 residues. Trimming took 2 bases from V and 13 from J, leaving 15 bases between them.

V is TRBV3-1 (or the pseudogene TRBV3-2) and J is TRBJ2-5; the match to TRBD2 covers 11 bases. V lost 2 bases, J lost 1 base, and 9 bases stayed unmatched. CDR3 length equals 18 residues. Germline V lookup: CDR1 LGHDT, CDR2 YNNKEL (reference sequence). CDR3 in amino acids: CASSQPKLAGVGQETQYF. CDR3 nucleotide sequence: TGTGCCAGCAGCCAACCCAAACTAGCGGGAGTTGGCCAAGAGACCCAGTACTTC.

The gene calls are TRBV11-3 and TRBJ2-3; a weak D match, TRBD1 (5 bases). The CDR3 totals 16 residues. Trimming shortened V by 1 base and J by 1 base, and 12 bases separated the two germline ends. In germline, CDR1 is SGHNT, CDR2 YENEEA. The CDR3 DNA follows: TGTGCCAGCAGCTTAGTGGCCAGGGAAGGCACAGATACGCAGTATTTT. It codes for CASSLVAREGTDTQYF. Drawing the rest from reference TRBV11-3 and TRBJ2-3, the complete variable domain is EAGVVQSPRYKIIEKKQPVAFWCNPISGHNTLYWYLQNLGQGPELLIRYENEEAVDDSQLPKDRFSAERLKGVDSTLKIQPAELGDSAVYLCASSLVAREGTDTQYFGPGTRLTVL.

The chain is built from TRBV5-1 and TRBJ2-1; D may be TRBD2 (6 bases). This CDR3 comprises 14 residues. Between the trimmed V and J ends, which lost 0 bases and 8 bases, there was a span of 12 bases. In germline, CDR1 is SGHRS, CDR2 YFSETQ. The DNA for the CDR3 is TGCGCCAGCAGCTTGGACGGGGGTGAGGATGAGCAGTTCTTC. This codes for CASSLDGGEDEQFF.

Comment on this clone: One end of the junction varies from germline; a read error may be responsible. The V and J genes are TRBV6-5 and TRBJ1-4; a possible D gene is TRBD1 (5 bases). Germline V gene lookup returns CDR1 MNHEY and CDR2 SVGAGI. The CDR3 is made up of 15 amino acids. CDR3 sequence (DNA): TGTGCCAGCAGCTACTGGGGCGCAACTAATGAAAAACTGTTTTTT. It yields the protein CASSYWGATNEKLFF.

J is TRBJ1-3 and V is TRBV4-3; D not resolved. Germline V CDR1 and CDR2: LGHNA, YSLEER. CDR3 length: 14 amino acids. Trimming shortened V by 0 bases and J by 0 bases, and 3 bases separated the two germline ends. The CDR3 DNA reads as TGCGCCAGCAGCCAAGACGGCTCTGGAAACACCATATATTTT. It encodes CASSQDGSGNTIYF.

This clone was seen only a few times. The rearrangement joins TRBV3-1 (or the pseudogene TRBV3-2) to TRBJ2-4; the D gene is possibly TRBD2 (6 bases). Trimming left V 4 bases short and J 5 bases short, with 18 bases between. This CDR3 spans 16 amino acids. Germline V gene sequence: CDR1 LGHDT, CDR2 YNNKEL (reference sequence). In nucleotides, the CDR3 is TGTGCCAGCAGCCGCGACCTCACTAGCAGCCAAAACATTCAGTACTTC. It translates to CASSRDLTSSQNIQYF.

The V and J genes are TRBV6-2 or TRBV6-3 and TRBJ2-1; perhaps TRBD2 as D (6 bases). The CDR3 is 14 amino acids. The V and J ends lost 4 bases and 8 bases respectively, with 15 bases between them. Germline loops: CDR1 MNHEY, CDR2 SVGEGT. The CDR3 DNA follows: TGTGCCAGCAGTTGGAGGCTAGCTAGCGATGAGCAGTTCTTC. It encodes CASSWRLASDEQFF.

The V and J genes are TRBV28 and TRBJ1-1; D is perhaps TRBD1 (6 bases). Trimming took off 9 bases at V and 4 bases at J, with 21 bases between the two ends. This CDR3 has 15 residues. Looked up from germline, CDR1 is MDHEN and CDR2 is SYDVKM. The CDR3 spells CARNTFRDKTTEAFF. CDR3 DNA: TGTGCCAGGAACACATTCCGGGACAAGACCACTGAAGCTTTCTTT.

V and J are TRBV28 and TRBJ1-5, with TRBD1 identical over 10 bases. The V gene's germline CDR1 is MDHEN and CDR2 SYDVKM. V trimming: 6 bases; J trimming: 7 bases; junction bases outside the gene matches: 6. This CDR3 spans 14 amino acids. CDR3 loop: CASSLDRGQQPQHF. In DNA, the CDR3 is TGTGCCAGCAGCCTTGACAGGGGGCAACAGCCCCAGCATTTT.

V gene TRBV11-3 combines with J gene TRBJ2-1; 7 bases are shared with TRBD2. Unmatched junction bases numbered 5, after V lost 2 bases and J lost 13 bases. The CDR3 totals 12 residues. CDR1 and CDR2 (germline): SGHNT, YENEEA. The CDR3 coding sequence is TGTGCCAGCAGCTTAAGCGGGATTGGACAGTTCTTC. Encoded protein: CASSLSGIGQFF.

The chain is built from TRBV5-4 and TRBJ1-2; the match to TRBD1 covers 8 bases. J was trimmed by 0 bases and V by 4 bases; bases with no gene match: 11. Germline assignment: CDR1 SGHNT and CDR2 YYREEE (reference sequence). The CDR3 consists of 17 residues. As DNA, the CDR3 is TGTGCCAGCAGCCCTCCGAGACAGGGGACCCCTAACTATGGCTACACCTTC. Translating gives CASSPPRQGTPNYGYTF.

V and J are TRBV7-2 and TRBJ1-2; possible D gene TRBD1, 5 bases. The CDR3 is 14 residues long. V was clipped by 4 bases and J by 2 bases, with 11 bases between them. Germline CDR1 and CDR2: SGHTA and FQGNSA. This CDR3 is CASSYDSLNYGYTF. The CDR3 nucleotides are TGTGCCAGCAGCTACGACAGCCTCAACTATGGCTACACCTTC.

This CDR3 reads CATGEGPGRNSPLHF. DNA for the CDR3: TGTGCCACCGGGGAGGGGCCGGGAAGAAACTCACCCCTCCACTTT. The chain joins TRBV7-9 to TRBJ1-6; a possible D gene is TRBD1 (5 bases). The V gene's germline CDR1 is SEHNR and CDR2 FQNEAQ (reference sequence). The V end lost 10 bases, the J end lost 10 bases, and 23 bases lay between the germline ends. The CDR3 covers 15 residues.

This clone occurred a few times. The chain has TRBV7-9 and TRBJ2-3; no definite D call. V was clipped by 10 bases and J by 3 bases, with 8 bases between them. CDR1 and CDR2 (germline): SEHNR, FQNEAQ (reference sequence). The CDR3 spans 11 residues. This chain's CDR3 is CATATTDTQYF. As DNA, the CDR3 is TGTGCCACAGCGACGACAGATACGCAGTATTTT.

This chain joins TRBV7-3 and TRBJ2-5, with 11 bases that match TRBD2. Germline V gene data show CDR1 as SGHTA and CDR2 as FQGTGA. Trimming cost V 6 bases and J 10 bases; bases outside gene matches: 19. The CDR3 loop spans 17 amino acids. The CDR3 DNA reads TGTGCCAGCAGTCCCACTGGTCTAGCGGGGGGCATCGTGGACCAGTACTTC. Its translation: CASSPTGLAGGIVDQYF.

This chain links TRBV6-2 or TRBV6-3 with TRBJ1-5; maybe TRBD1 (6 bases). The CDR3 spans 16 residues. V lost 6 bases and J 0 bases, leaving 15 bases between the germline ends. Germline V gene data show CDR1 as MNHEY and CDR2 as SVGEGT. The CDR3 here is CASSQGHSYSNQPQHF. The CDR3 DNA follows: TGTGCCAGCAGCCAGGGACATTCCTATAGCAATCAGCCCCAGCATTTT.

The chain uses TRBV2 and TRBJ2-3, with 13 bases matching TRBD2. V shed 6 bases and J 5 bases; nucleotides not matched to a gene: 14. CDR3 size: 18 residues. Germline V gene lookup returns CDR1 SNHLY and CDR2 FYNNEI. Here the CDR3 reads CASRNPRLAGGQGDTQYF. Written as DNA, the CDR3 is TGTGCCAGCAGGAACCCAAGACTAGCGGGAGGCCAGGGAGATACGCAGTATTTT.

J is TRBJ2-7 and V is TRBV28, with D perhaps TRBD2 (5 bases). CDR3 length: 14 amino acids. Per the germline V gene, CDR1 is MDHEN and CDR2 is SYDVKM. Trimming removed 3 bases at V and 3 bases at J, with 12 bases between. CDR3: CASSLGYGSYEQYF. In nucleotides, the CDR3 is TGTGCCAGCAGTTTGGGCTATGGGAGCTACGAGCAGTACTTC. Full variable domain (outside the CDR3, taken from reference TRBV28 and TRBJ2-7): DVKVTQSSRYLVKRTGEKVFLECVQDMDHENMFWYRQDPGLGLRLIYFSYDVKMKEKGDIPEGYSVSREKKERFSLILESASTNQTSMYLCASSLGYGSYEQYFGPGTRLTVT.

This sequence joins TRBV7-2 and TRBJ2-1; D is unresolved. The CDR3 runs 15 residues. Germline V lookup: CDR1 SGHTA, CDR2 FQGNSA. The V and J ends lost 1 base and 0 bases respectively, with 7 bases between them. CDR3 DNA sequence: TGTGCCAGCAGCTTAGACTACCCCTCCTACAATGAGCAGTTCTTC. Amino acid sequence: CASSLDYPSYNEQFF. Combining the CDR3 with reference TRBV7-2 and TRBJ2-1 gives the whole variable domain GAGVSQSPSNKVTEKGKDVELRCDPISGHTALYWYRQSLGQGLEFLIYFQGNSAPDKSGLPSDRFSAERTGGSVSTLTIQRTQQEDSAVYLCASSLDYPSYNEQFFGPGTRLTVL.

This clone was detected only once. V and J are TRBV29-1 and TRBJ2-7; possibly TRBD1 for D (5 bases). The CDR3 contains 12 residues. In germline, CDR1 is SQVTM, CDR2 ANQGSEA. V lost 4 bases, J lost 5 bases, and 12 bases lay in between. CDR3 region: CSVGQGVHEQYF. The CDR3, as DNA: TGCAGCGTTGGACAAGGGGTCCACGAGCAGTACTTC.

The chain employs TRBV4-3 and TRBJ1-4; 7 bases line up with TRBD1. J was trimmed by 4 bases and V by 1 base; bases with no gene match: 0. CDR3 length: 14 amino acids. Germline CDR1 reads LGHNA; CDR2 reads YSLEER. In nucleotides, the CDR3 is TGCGCCAGCAGCCAAGGACAGGGTAATGAAAAACTGTTTTTT. Its translation is CASSQGQGNEKLFF.

V gene TRBV4-1 combines with J gene TRBJ1-1; possibly TRBD1 for D (6 bases). There are 15 residues in the CDR3. CDR1 and CDR2 from the germline V gene are MGHRA and YSYEKL. Trimming stripped 1 base from V and 0 bases from J, with 9 bases between. The CDR3 coding sequence is TGCGCCAGCAGCCAAGGCGACAGGATGAACACTGAAGCTTTCTTT. This translates into CASSQGDRMNTEAFF.